This T cell receptor beta chain was captured by sequencing in a study of identical twins. TCRdb re-analysed the 5' RACE reads in MiXCR, keeping a single row per CDR3 protein. The sample includes fewer than 250,000 distinct CDR3 sequences, approximately 8% of them seen just once. The data were also submitted as part of a second study, on yellow fever vaccine responses in identical twins.

The source of this sequence is a woman younger than 30 in good health. Sequenced: CD8+ T cells sorted from blood.

The CDR3 DNA reads as TGTGCCAGCAGTTACTCATCAGGGAAAAAACTGTTTTTT. Translating gives CASSYSSGKKLFF. This chain connects TRBV6-5 to TRBJ1-4, with TRBD1 as a possible D gene (5 bases). The CDR3 covers 13 residues. The V gene lost 0 bases and the J gene lost 9 bases, with 8 bases spanning the gap. Germline V gene lookup returns CDR1 MNHEY and CDR2 SVGAGI.